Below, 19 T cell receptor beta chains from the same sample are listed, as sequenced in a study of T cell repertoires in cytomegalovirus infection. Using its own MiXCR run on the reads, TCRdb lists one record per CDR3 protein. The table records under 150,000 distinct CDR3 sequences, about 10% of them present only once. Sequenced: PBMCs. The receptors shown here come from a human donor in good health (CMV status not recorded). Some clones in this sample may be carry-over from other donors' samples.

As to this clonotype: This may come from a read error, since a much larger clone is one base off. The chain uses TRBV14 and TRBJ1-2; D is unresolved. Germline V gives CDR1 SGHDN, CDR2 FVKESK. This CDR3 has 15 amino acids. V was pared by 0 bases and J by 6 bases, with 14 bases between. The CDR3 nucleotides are TGTGCCAGCAGCCAAGATTCGACTGCTCGAAATGGCTACACCTTC. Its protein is CASSQDSTARNGYTF.

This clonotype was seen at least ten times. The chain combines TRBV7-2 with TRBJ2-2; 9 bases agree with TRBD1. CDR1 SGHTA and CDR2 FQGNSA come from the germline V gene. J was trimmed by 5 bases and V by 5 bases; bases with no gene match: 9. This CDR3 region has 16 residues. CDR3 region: CASSLGTGRQTGELFF. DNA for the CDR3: TGTGCCAGCAGCCTAGGGACAGGGAGACAAACCGGGGAGCTGTTTTTT.

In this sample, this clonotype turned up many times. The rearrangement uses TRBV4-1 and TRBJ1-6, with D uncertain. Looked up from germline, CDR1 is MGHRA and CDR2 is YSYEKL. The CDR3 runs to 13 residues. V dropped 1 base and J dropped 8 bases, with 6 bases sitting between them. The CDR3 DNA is TGCGCCAGCAGCCAAGCGAGCTATTCACCCCTCCACTTT. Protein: CASSQASYSPLHF.

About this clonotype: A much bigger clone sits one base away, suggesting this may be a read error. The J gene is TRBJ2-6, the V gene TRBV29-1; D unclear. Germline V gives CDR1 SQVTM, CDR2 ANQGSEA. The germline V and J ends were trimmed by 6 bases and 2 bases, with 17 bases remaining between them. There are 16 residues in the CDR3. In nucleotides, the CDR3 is TGCAGCGTCCTGACAAGCCCGCGGACTGGGGCCAACGTCCTGACTTTC. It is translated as CSVLTSPRTGANVLTF.

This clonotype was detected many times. CDR3 residues: CASSPEGRNQPQHF. CDR3 nucleotides: TGCGCCAGCAGCCCTGAGGGAAGAAATCAGCCCCAGCATTTT. This chain links TRBV5-1 with TRBJ1-5; D not resolved. The ends were cut back, 4 bases at V and 4 bases at J, with 12 bases in the middle. Germline loops: CDR1 SGHRS, CDR2 YFSETQ. The CDR3 is 14 amino acids.

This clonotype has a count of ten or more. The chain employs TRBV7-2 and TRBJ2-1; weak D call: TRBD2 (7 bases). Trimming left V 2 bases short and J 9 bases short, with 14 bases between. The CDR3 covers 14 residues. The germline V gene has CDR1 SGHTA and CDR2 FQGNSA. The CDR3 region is CASSLRGGGGEQFF. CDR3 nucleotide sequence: TGTGCCAGCAGCTTACGAGGGGGGGGTGGTGAGCAGTTCTTC.

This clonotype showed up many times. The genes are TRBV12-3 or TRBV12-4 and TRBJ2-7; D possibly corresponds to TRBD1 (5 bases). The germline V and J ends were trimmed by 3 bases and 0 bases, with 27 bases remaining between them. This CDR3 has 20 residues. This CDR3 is CASSFSSWGSSPLSSYEQYF. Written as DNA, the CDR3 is TGTGCCAGCAGTTTCTCGTCTTGGGGCAGTTCTCCCTTGAGCTCCTACGAGCAGTACTTC.

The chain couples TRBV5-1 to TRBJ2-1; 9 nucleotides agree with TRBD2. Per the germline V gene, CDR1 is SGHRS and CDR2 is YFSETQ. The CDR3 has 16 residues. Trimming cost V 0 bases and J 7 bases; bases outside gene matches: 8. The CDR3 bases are TGCGCCAGCAGCTTGGCCGGCGGGGGGGTGGGGAATGAGCAGTTCTTC. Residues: CASSLAGGGVGNEQFF.

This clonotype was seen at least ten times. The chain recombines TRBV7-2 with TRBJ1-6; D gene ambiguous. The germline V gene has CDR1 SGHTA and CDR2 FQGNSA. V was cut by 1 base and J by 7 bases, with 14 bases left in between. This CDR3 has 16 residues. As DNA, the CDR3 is TGTGCCAGCAGCTTAGGGGTGACAAGCGCCAATTCACCCCTCCACTTT. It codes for CASSLGVTSANSPLHF.

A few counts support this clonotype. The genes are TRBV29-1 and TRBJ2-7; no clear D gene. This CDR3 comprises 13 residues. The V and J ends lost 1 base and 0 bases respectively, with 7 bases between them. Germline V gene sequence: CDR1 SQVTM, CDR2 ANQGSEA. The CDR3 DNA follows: TGCAGCGTTGAAGCGGGCAGCTCCTACGAGCAGTACTTC. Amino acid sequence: CSVEAGSSYEQYF.

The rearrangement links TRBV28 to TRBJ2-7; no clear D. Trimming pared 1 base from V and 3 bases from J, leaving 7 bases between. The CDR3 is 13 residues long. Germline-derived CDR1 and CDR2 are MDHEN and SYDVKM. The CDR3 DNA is TGTGCCAGCAGTTTATTCTTAGGCTACGAGCAGTACTTC. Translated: CASSLFLGYEQYF.

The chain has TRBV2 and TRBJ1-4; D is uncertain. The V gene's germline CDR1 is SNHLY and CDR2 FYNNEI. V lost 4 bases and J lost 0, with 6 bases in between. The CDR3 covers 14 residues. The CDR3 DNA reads TGTGCCAGCAGTGTCACATCAACTAATGAAAAACTGTTTTTT. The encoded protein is CASSVTSTNEKLFF. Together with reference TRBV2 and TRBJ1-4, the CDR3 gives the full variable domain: EPEVTQTPSHQVTQMGQEVILRCVPISNHLYFYWYRQILGQKVEFLVSFYNNEISEKSEIFDDQFSVERPDGSNFTLKIRSTKLEDSAMYFCASSVTSTNEKLFFGSGTQLSVL.

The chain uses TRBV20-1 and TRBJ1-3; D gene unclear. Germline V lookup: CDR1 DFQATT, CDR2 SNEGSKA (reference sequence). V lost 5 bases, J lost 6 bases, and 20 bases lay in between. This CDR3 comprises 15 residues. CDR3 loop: CSAPTRTTVTNTIYF. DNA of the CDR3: TGCAGTGCTCCAACCAGGACCACGGTGACAAACACCATATATTTT.

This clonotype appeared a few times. The CDR3 reads CASSVAQGGHTEAFF. The CDR3 DNA is TGTGCCAGCAGTGTCGCCCAGGGGGGACACACTGAAGCTTTCTTT. The chain recombines TRBV2 with TRBJ1-1; 7 bases match TRBD1. V lost 4 bases, J lost 3 bases, and 8 bases stayed unmatched. This CDR3 is built from 15 residues. Germline V lookup: CDR1 SNHLY, CDR2 FYNNEI. Drawing the rest from reference TRBV2 and TRBJ1-1, the complete variable domain is EPEVTQTPSHQVTQMGQEVILRCVPISNHLYFYWYRQILGQKVEFLVSFYNNEISEKSEIFDDQFSVERPDGSNFTLKIRSTKLEDSAMYFCASSVAQGGHTEAFFGQGTRLTVV.

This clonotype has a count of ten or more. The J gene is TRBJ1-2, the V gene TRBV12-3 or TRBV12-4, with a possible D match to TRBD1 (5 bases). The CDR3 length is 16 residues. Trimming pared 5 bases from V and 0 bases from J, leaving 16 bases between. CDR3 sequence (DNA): TGTGCCAGCAGTCCTCAGGGTGGGGAAGCTAACTATGGCTACACCTTC. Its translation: CASSPQGGEANYGYTF.

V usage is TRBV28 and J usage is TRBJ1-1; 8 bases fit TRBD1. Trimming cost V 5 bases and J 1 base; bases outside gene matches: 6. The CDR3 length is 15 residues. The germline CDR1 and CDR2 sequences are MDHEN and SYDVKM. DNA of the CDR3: TGTGCCAGCAGTACAGGGGGAGAGGAGAACACTGAAGCTTTCTTT. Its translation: CASSTGGEENTEAFF.

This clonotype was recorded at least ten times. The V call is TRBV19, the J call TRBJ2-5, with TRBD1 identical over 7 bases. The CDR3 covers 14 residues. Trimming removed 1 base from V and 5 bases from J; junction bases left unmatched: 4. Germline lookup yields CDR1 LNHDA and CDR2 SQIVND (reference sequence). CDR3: CASSIGGTVETQYF. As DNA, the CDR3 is TGTGCCAGTAGTATAGGAGGGACAGTGGAGACCCAGTACTTC.

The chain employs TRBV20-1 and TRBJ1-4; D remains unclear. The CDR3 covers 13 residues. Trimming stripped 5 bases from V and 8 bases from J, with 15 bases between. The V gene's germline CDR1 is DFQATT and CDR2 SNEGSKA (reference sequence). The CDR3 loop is CSAEEYSGEKLFF. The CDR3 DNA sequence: TGCAGTGCTGAGGAATATTCGGGGGAAAAACTGTTTTTT.

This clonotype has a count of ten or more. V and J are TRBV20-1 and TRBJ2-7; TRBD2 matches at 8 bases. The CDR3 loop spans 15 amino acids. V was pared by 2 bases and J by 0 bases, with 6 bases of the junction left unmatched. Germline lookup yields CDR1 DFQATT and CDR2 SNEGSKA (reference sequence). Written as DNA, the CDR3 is TGCAGTGCTAGATTCGCGGGGGGCTCCTCCTACGAGCAGTACTTC. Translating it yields CSARFAGGSSYEQYF.